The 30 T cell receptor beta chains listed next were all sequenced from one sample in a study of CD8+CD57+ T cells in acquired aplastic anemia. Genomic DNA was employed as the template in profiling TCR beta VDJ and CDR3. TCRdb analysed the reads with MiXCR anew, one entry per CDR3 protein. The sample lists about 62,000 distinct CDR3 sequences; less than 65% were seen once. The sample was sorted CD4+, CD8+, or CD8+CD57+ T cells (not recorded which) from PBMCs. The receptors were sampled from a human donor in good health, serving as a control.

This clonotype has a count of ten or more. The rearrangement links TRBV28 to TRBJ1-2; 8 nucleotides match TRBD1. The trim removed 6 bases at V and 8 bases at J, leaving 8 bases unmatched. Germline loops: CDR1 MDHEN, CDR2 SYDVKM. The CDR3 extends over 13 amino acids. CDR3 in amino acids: CASSSGQVGGYTF. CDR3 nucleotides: TGTGCCAGCAGCTCGGGACAGGTGGGGGGCTACACCTTC.

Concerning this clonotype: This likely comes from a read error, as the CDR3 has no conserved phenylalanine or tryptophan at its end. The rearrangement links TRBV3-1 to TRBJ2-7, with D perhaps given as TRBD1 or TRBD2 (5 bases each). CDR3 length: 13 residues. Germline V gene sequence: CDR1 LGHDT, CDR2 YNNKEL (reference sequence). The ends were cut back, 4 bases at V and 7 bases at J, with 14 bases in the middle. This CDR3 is CASSRDLRREQYL. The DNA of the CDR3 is TGTGCCAGCAGCCGGGACCTACGGCGGGAGCAGTACCTC.

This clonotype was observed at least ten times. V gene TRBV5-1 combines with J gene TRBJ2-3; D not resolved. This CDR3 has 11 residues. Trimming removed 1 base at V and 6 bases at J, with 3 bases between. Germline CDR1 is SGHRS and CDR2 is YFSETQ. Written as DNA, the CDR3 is TGCGCCAGCAGCTTGACTGATACGCAGTATTTT. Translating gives CASSLTDTQYF.

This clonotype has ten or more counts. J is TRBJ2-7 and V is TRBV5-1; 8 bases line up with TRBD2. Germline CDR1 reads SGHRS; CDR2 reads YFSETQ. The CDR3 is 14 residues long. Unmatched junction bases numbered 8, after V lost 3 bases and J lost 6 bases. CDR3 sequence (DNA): TGCGCCAGCAGCTGGGATAGCGGGACGGCCGAGCAGTACTTC. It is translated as CASSWDSGTAEQYF.

CDR3: CASSFQAGGGYTF. Written as DNA, the CDR3 is TGTGCCAGCAGCTTTCAGGCGGGCGGCGGCTACACCTTC. The chain links TRBV7-3 to TRBJ1-2; D remains unclear. The CDR3 is 13 residues long. The germline gives CDR1 SGHTA, CDR2 FQGTGA. V was trimmed by 3 bases and J by 8 bases, leaving 13 bases between them.

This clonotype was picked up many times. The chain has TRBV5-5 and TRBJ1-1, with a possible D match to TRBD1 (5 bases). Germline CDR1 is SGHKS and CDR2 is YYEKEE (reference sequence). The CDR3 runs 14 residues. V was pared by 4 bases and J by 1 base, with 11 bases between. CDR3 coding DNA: TGTGCCAGCAGCCGGCTAGGGACGAACACTGAAGCTTTCTTT. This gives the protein CASSRLGTNTEAFF.

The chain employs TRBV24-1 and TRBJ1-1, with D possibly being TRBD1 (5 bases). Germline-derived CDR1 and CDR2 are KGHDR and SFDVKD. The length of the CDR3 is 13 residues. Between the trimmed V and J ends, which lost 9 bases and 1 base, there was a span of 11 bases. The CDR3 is CATQGLTNTEAFF. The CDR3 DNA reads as TGTGCCACCCAGGGACTCACGAACACTGAAGCTTTCTTT.

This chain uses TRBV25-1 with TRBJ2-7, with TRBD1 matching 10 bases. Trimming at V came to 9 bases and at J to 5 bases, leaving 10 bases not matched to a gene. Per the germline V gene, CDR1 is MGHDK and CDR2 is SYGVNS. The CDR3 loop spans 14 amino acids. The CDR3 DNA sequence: TGTGCCAGTTCCACCGACAGGGGGCAAAACGAGCAGTACTTC. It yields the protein CASSTDRGQNEQYF.

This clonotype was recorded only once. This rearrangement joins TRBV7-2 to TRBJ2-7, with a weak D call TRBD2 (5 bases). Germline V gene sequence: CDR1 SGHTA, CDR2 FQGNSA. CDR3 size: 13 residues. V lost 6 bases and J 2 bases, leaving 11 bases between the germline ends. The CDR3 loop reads CASSFTGTYEQYF. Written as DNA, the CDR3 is TGTGCCAGCAGTTTTACCGGGACCTACGAGCAGTACTTC.

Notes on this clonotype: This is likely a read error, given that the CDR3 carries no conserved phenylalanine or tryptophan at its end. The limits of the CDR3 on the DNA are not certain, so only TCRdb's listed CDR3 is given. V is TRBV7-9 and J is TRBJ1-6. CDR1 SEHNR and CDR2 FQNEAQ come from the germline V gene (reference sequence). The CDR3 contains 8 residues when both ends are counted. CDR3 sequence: CASSASGR.

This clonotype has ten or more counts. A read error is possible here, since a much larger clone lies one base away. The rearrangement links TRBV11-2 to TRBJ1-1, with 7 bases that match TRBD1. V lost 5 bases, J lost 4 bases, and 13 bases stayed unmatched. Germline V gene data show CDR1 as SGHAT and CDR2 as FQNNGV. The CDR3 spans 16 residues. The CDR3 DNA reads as TGTGCCAGCAGCACTCAGGGGGGGATTTGGAGCACTGAAGCTTTCTTT. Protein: CASSTQGGIWSTEAFF.

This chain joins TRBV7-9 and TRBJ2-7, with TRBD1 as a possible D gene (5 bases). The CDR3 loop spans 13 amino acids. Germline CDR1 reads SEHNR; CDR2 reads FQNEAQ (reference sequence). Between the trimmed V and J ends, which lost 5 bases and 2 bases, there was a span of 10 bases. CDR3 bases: TGTGCCAGCAGCCGACAGAGTACCTACGAGCAGTACTTC. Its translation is CASSRQSTYEQYF. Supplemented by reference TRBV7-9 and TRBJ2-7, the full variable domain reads DTGVSQNPRHKITKRGQNVTFRCDPISEHNRLYWYRQTLGQGPEFLTYFQNEAQLEKSRLLSDRFSAERPKGSFSTLEIQRTEQGDSAMYLCASSRQSTYEQYFGPGTRLTVT.

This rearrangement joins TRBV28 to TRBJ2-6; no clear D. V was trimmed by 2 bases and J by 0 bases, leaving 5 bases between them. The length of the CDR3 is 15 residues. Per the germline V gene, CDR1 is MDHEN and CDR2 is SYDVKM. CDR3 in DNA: TGTGCCAGCAGTTTAGTGGGCTCTGGGGCCAACGTCCTGACTTTC. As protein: CASSLVGSGANVLTF.

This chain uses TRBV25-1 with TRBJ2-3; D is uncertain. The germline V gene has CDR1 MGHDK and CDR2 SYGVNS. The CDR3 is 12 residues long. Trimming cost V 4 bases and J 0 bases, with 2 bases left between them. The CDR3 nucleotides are TGTGCCAGCAGTGCAAGCACAGATACGCAGTATTTT. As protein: CASSASTDTQYF.

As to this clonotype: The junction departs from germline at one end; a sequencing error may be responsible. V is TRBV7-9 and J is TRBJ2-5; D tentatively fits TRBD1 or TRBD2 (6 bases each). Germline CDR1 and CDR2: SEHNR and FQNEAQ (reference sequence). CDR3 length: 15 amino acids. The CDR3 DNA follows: TGCGCCAGCAGCGTATTGTTGGCGGGACAAGAGACCCGGTACTTC. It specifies CASSVLLAGQETRYF.

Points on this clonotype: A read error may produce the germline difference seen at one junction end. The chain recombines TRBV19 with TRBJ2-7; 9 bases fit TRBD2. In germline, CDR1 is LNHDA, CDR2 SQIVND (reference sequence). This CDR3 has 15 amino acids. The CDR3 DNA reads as TGTGTCAGTAGTATAGGTCGCGGGAGGGACTACGAGCAGTACTTC. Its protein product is CVSSIGRGRDYEQYF.

As DNA, the CDR3 is TGTGCCAGCAGTTACCAGGACAATCAGCCCCAGCATTTT. It codes for CASSYQDNQPQHF. This chain connects TRBV6-5 to TRBJ1-5; no clear D gene. The V end was cut by 2 bases, the J end by 3 bases, with 5 bases between. Germline assignment: CDR1 MNHEY and CDR2 SVGAGI. CDR3 length equals 13 residues.

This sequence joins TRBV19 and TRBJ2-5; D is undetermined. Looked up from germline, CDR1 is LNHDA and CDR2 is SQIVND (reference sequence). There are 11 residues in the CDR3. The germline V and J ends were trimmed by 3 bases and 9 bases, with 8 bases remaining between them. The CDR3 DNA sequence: TGTGCCAGTAGTATTGTAAGGGCCCAGTACTTC. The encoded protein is CASSIVRAQYF.

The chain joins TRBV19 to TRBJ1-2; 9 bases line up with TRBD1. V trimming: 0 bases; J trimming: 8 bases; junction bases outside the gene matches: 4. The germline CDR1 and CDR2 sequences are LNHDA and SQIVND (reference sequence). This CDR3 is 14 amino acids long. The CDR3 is CASSIDGTGRGYTF. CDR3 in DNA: TGTGCCAGTAGTATAGACGGGACAGGGAGAGGCTACACCTTC.

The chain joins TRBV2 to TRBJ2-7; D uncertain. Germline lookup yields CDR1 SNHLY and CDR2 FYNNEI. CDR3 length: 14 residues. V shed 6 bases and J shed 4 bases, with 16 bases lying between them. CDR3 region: CASSQGLERYEQYF. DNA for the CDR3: TGTGCCAGCAGCCAAGGGCTAGAGAGATACGAGCAGTACTTC. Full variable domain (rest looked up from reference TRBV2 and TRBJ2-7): EPEVTQTPSHQVTQMGQEVILRCVPISNHLYFYWYRQILGQKVEFLVSFYNNEISEKSEIFDDQFSVERPDGSNFTLKIRSTKLEDSAMYFCASSQGLERYEQYFGPGTRLTVT.

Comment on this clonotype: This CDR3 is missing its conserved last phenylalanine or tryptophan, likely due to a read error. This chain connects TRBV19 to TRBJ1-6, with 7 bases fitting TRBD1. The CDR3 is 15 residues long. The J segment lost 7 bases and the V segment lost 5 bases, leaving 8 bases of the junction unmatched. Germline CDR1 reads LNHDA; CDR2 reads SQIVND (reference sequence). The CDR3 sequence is CASSDPRDRNSPLHL. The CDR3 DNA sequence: TGTGCCAGTAGTGACCCGCGGGACAGAAATTCACCCCTCCACTTA.

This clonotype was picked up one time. In DNA, the CDR3 is TGTGCCAGCAATTGGGGGCCAGGGTATTCTCCCCAGCATTTT. Translating gives CASNWGPGYSPQHF. The V and J genes are TRBV2 and TRBJ1-5, with D possibly being TRBD1 (6 bases). The CDR3 is 14 residues long. Looked up from germline, CDR1 is SNHLY and CDR2 is FYNNEI. V was trimmed by 7 bases and J by 10 bases, leaving 20 bases between them.

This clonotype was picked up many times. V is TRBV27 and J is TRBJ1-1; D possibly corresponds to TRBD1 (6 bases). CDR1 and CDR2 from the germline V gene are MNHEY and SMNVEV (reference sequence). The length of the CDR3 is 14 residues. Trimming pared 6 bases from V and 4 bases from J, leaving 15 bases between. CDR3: CASRLRGAGTEAFF. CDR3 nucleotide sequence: TGTGCCAGCAGGTTACGGGGGGCAGGCACTGAAGCTTTCTTT.

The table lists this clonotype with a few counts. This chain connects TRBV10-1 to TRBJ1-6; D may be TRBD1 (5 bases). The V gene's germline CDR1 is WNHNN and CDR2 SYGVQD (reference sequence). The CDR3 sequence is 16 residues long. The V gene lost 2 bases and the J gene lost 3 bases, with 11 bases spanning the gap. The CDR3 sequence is CASSELSTDYNSPLHF. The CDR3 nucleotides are TGCGCCAGCAGTGAGCTTTCGACAGACTATAATTCACCCCTCCACTTT.

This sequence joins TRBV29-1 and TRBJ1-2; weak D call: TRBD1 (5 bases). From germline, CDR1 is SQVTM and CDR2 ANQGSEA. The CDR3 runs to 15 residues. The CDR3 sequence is CSAGAVETAVHGYTF. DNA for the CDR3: TGCAGTGCTGGGGCGGTTGAGACCGCGGTACATGGCTACACCTTC. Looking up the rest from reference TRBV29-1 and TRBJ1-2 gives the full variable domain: SAVISQKPSRDICQRGTSLTIQCQVDSQVTMMFWYRQQPGQSLTLIATANQGSEATYESGFVIDKFPISRPNLTFSTLTVSNMSPEDSSIYLCSAGAVETAVHGYTFGSGTRLTVV.

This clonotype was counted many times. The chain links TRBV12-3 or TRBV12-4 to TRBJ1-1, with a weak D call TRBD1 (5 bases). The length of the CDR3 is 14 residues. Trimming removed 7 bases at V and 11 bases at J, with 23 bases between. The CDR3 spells CASTYPGPRSRAFF. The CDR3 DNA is TGTGCCAGCACTTATCCGGGACCGAGGTCTCGGGCTTTCTTT.

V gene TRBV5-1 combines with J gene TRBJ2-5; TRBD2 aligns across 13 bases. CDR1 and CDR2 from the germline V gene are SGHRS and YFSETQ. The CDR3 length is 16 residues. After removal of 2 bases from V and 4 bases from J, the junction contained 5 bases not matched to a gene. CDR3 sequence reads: CASSFTSGGARETQYF. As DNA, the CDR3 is TGCGCCAGCAGCTTCACTAGCGGGGGGGCCCGAGAGACCCAGTACTTC.

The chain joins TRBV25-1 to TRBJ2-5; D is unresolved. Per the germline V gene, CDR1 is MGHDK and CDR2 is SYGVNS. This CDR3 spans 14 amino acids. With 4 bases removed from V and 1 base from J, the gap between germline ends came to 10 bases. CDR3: CASSGFTPQETQYF. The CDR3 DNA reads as TGTGCCAGCAGTGGATTTACTCCCCAAGAGACCCAGTACTTC.

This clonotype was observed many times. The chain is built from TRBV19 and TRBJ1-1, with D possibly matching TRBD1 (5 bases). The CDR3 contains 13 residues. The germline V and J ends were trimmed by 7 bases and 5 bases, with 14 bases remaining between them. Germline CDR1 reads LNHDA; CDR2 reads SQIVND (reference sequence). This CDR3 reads CASTMGVGTEAFF. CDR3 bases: TGTGCCAGTACCATGGGGGTGGGAACTGAAGCTTTCTTT.

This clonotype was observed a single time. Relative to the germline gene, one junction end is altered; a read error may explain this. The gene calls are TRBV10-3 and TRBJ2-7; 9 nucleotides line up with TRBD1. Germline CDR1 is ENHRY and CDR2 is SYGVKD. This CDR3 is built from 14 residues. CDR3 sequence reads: CASSYSGTGSTLDF. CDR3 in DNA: TGTGCCAGCAGTTACTCCGGGACAGGGTCAACGTTGGACTTC.